The present TCR beta chain was sequenced within a study of tumor-infiltrating lymphocytes in oesophageal squamous cell carcinoma. Using its own MiXCR run on the reads, TCRdb lists one record per CDR3 protein. The data contain about 12,000 distinct CDR3 sequences, roughly 58% of them seen just once; the ten biggest clones take up under 60%. This TCR derives from a female donor with esophageal squamous cell carcinoma. The specimen was blood.

The CDR3 DNA sequence: TGTGCCAGCAGCTTAATACCAGCGGGAGGTTACAATGAGCAGTTCTTC. It yields the protein CASSLIPAGGYNEQFF. The chain uses TRBV7-3 and TRBJ2-1; 9 positions agree with TRBD2. CDR1 is SGHTA and CDR2 is FQGTGA in the germline V gene. V gave up 1 base and J gave up 4 bases; unmatched junction bases: 5. This CDR3 is built from 16 residues. Looking up the rest from reference TRBV7-3 and TRBJ2-1 gives the full variable domain: GAGVSQTPSNKVTEKGKYVELRCDPISGHTALYWYRQSLGQGPEFLIYFQGTGAADDSGLPNDRFFAVRPEGSVSTLKIQRTERGDSAVYLCASSLIPAGGYNEQFFGPGTRLTVL.